The sequence of this T cell receptor beta chain was determined in a study of monozygotic twins with inflammatory bowel disease. Regarding the study as a whole: Results did not support any single strong IBD-associated signal or clonotype. Varied immunosuppressive treatments among patients may have increased repertoire variability.

On this clonotype: Its antigen is as yet unknown.

cDNA was produced in eight separate reactions per sample. TCRdb reprocessed the 5' RACE reads, keeping one entry per CDR3 protein, no DNA. The sample's table shows just over 300,000 distinct CDR3 sequences. The CDR3 contains 13 residues. Germline V gene lookup returns CDR1 DFQATT and CDR2 SNEGSKA (reference sequence). The chain has TRBV20-1 and TRBJ2-1; there is no DNA to check the TCRdb D call of TRBD1. The clonotype originates from a human donor with ulcerative colitis or Crohn's disease, or a healthy co-twin of an affected twin (not recorded which). The sequencing input was blood. The CDR3 reads CSASNRGGNEQFF.